The rows below give T cell receptor beta chains drawn from one sample of a study of cytomegalovirus exposure and HLA in healthy donors. Only in-frame clones appear in the TCRdb table, and some are missing; sequencing was by immunoSEQ multiplex PCR. The sample consists of some 110,000 clones, approximately 81% of them appearing once. The sample comprised PBMCs. Source of these receptors: a woman in her 30s in good health and CMV-seronegative. Both conserved end residues are part of each CDR3. Each record gives: V gene, CDR3 protein.

V gene: TRBV27; CDR3 protein: CASSRTNILGSTDTQYF
V gene: TRBV2; CDR3 protein: CASSEVPSGNYEQYF
V gene: TRBV7-2; CDR3 protein: CASSLRRGSAVGLGREQYF
V gene: TRBV5-6; CDR3 protein: CASSLGVYEQYF
V gene: TRBV7-9; CDR3 protein: CASSLGGQRSEAFF
V gene: TRBV11-2; CDR3 protein: CASSLPGLAGTDTQYF
V gene: TRBV28; CDR3 protein: CASSLLQGAGGANVLTF
V gene: TRBV25-1; CDR3 protein: CASWGGFGQPQHF
V gene: TRBV5-5; CDR3 protein: CASSLGPGARYEQYF
V gene: TRBV5-1; CDR3 protein: CASSSGTKTNEKLFF
V gene: TRBV9; CDR3 protein: CASSVDVAGGRETQYF
V gene: TRBV9; CDR3 protein: CASSPEDQGSTANEKLFF
V gene: TRBV19; CDR3 protein: CATRGAARYQETQYF
V gene: TRBV2; CDR3 protein: CASSVQLAGEGEQFF
V gene: TRBV7-3; CDR3 protein: CASSLHQQSNEQFF
V gene: TRBV4-2; CDR3 protein: CASSQDEAFNEQFF
V gene: TRBV7-2; CDR3 protein: CASSLSPTGGSYEQYF
V gene: TRBV6-1; CDR3 protein: CASQLADNYEQYF
V gene: TRBV5-6; CDR3 protein: CASSKRTSGRNNEQFF
V gene: TRBV2; CDR3 protein: CASSDLAGGFNEQFF
V gene: TRBV6-4; CDR3 protein: CASSDGTSGYNEQFF
V gene: TRBV6-1; CDR3 protein: CASTRAGAAGDTQYF
V gene: TRBV6-1; CDR3 protein: CATSQSRAYEQYF
V gene: TRBV6-1; CDR3 protein: CASSEDPLAGVTDTQYF
V gene: TRBV6-5; CDR3 protein: CASSYRSEQFF
V gene: TRBV27; CDR3 protein: CASSVRGETQYF
V gene: TRBV6-1; CDR3 protein: CASSAHQGYGYTF
V gene: TRBV19; CDR3 protein: CASSIGGSYQPQHF
V gene: TRBV7-8; CDR3 protein: CASSTPSPEAGSSYNEQFF
V gene: TRBV7-3; CDR3 protein: CASSLLAGGPGELFF
V gene: TRBV18; CDR3 protein: CASSPPGLLSYEQYF
V gene: TRBV28; CDR3 protein: CASSLNGQGVTNGYTF
V gene: TRBV28; CDR3 protein: CATRKAGAGPTDTQYF
V gene: TRBV28; CDR3 protein: CASKPGSLNTEAFF
V gene: TRBV9; CDR3 protein: CASSPFREGPPGELFF
V gene: TRBV30; CDR3 protein: CAWRGGMVGNEQFF
V gene: TRBV30; CDR3 protein: CAWSPAGQHGYTF